These 16 T cell receptor beta chains came from one sample sequenced in a study of T cell clones after liver transplantation. Clones were sequenced by immunoSEQ multiplex PCR, and TCRdb holds only the in-frame ones, with some missing. The data show 50,000 or so clones, 65% to 80% seen once. Source: CD4+ T cells from blood, taken roughly 55 months after liver transplant. These receptors all come from a human patient who received a liver transplant. Some T cells may be the graft donor's.

This clone has only a few counts. This rearrangement joins TRBV6-6 to TRBJ1-4, with 11 bases fitting TRBD1. Germline V gives CDR1 MNHNY, CDR2 SVGAGI (reference sequence). The CDR3 extends over 14 amino acids. The J segment lost 6 bases and the V segment lost 7 bases, leaving 4 bases of the junction unmatched. This chain's CDR3 is CASNSGQGDEKLFF. In DNA, the CDR3 is TGTGCCAGCAATTCGGGACAGGGGGATGAAAAACTGTTTTTT.

The rearrangement uses TRBV9 and TRBJ2-3; D is ambiguous. V lost 1 base and J lost 1, with 4 bases in between. The CDR3 is 13 residues long. CDR1 and CDR2 from the germline V gene are SGDLS and YYNGEE. The CDR3 DNA reads TGTGCCAGCAGCGTAATTGGCACAGATACGCAGTATTTT. Amino acids: CASSVIGTDTQYF.

V and J are TRBV5-8 and TRBJ1-2, with D possibly being TRBD1 (6 bases). V dropped 4 bases and J dropped 4 bases, with 11 bases sitting between them. This CDR3 spans 13 amino acids. CDR1 and CDR2 from the germline V gene are SGHTS and YDEGEE. DNA for the CDR3: TGTGCCAGCAGCCCGGACAGCTTCTATGGCTACACCTTC. Protein product: CASSPDSFYGYTF.

The chain couples TRBV7-6 to TRBJ2-3, with D uncertain. The CDR3 contains 15 residues. The V gene lost 0 bases and the J gene lost 0 bases, with 7 bases spanning the gap. CDR1 SGHVS and CDR2 FNYEAQ come from the germline V gene. CDR3 sequence: CASSLARHSTDTQYF. The CDR3 DNA is TGTGCCAGCAGCTTAGCTAGGCATAGCACAGATACGCAGTATTTT.

The V and J genes are TRBV5-4 and TRBJ2-2, with D unresolved. Germline V gene sequence: CDR1 SGHNT, CDR2 YYREEE (reference sequence). V was pared by 5 bases and J by 1 base, with 15 bases between. This CDR3 has 16 residues. CDR3 bases: TGTGCCAGCAGTCCGAGCCTTCAGATGAACACCGGGGAGCTGTTTTTT. The encoded protein is CASSPSLQMNTGELFF.

The chain recombines TRBV29-1 with TRBJ2-5; TRBD2 matches at 9 bases. Germline V gives CDR1 SQVTM, CDR2 ANQGSEA. The CDR3 extends over 14 amino acids. The V and J ends lost 4 bases and 2 bases, in that order; junction bases with no gene match: 5. DNA for the CDR3: TGCAGCGTTGCTAGCGGGGAGAGTCAAGAGACCCAGTACTTC. It specifies CSVASGESQETQYF.

This chain links TRBV5-1 with TRBJ1-1; TRBD1 aligns across 10 bases. The trim removed 3 bases at V and 4 bases at J, leaving 18 bases unmatched. This CDR3 is built from 19 residues. Germline CDR1 and CDR2: SGHRS and YFSETQ. The CDR3 loop reads CASSSRIAGQGVWGTEAFF. The CDR3 nucleotides are TGCGCCAGCAGCTCGAGGATTGCCGGACAGGGGGTTTGGGGCACTGAAGCTTTCTTT. The whole variable domain, filled in from reference TRBV5-1 and TRBJ1-1, reads KAGVTQTPRYLIKTRGQQVTLSCSPISGHRSVSWYQQTPGQGLQFLFEYFSETQRNKGNFPGRFSGRQFSNSRSEMNVSTLELGDSALYLCASSSRIAGQGVWGTEAFFGQGTRLTVV.

The J gene is TRBJ2-5, the V gene TRBV2; D gene uncertain. The ends were cut back, 0 bases at V and 5 bases at J, with 4 bases in the middle. Germline CDR1 reads SNHLY; CDR2 reads FYNNEI. This CDR3 has 12 amino acids. The CDR3 sequence: CASSEASETQYF. DNA for the CDR3: TGTGCCAGCAGTGAAGCTAGTGAGACCCAGTACTTC.

The V gene is TRBV4-2, the J gene TRBJ2-7; tentatively, D is TRBD1 (5 bases). Germline loops: CDR1 LGHNA, CDR2 YNFKEQ. Trimming removed 0 bases from V and 0 bases from J, with 15 bases in between. The CDR3 totals 17 residues. The CDR3, as DNA: TGTGCCAGCAGCCAAGAGTGGGCAGGACAAAGCTCCTACGAGCAGTACTTC. The encoded protein is CASSQEWAGQSSYEQYF.

This chain links TRBV5-1 with TRBJ2-3; 9 bases fit TRBD2. Unmatched junction bases numbered 9, after V lost 6 bases and J lost 1 base. CDR1 is SGHRS and CDR2 is YFSETQ in the germline V gene. The CDR3 length is 16 residues. CDR3 sequence: CASMSGGSLGTDTQYF. CDR3 nucleotides: TGCGCCAGCATGAGCGGGGGGTCCCTCGGCACAGATACGCAGTATTTT.

The chain carries TRBV21-1 and TRBJ2-7; TRBD2 is the table's D call and was not checked against the DNA. TRBV21-1 is shown as a pseudogene. The CDR3 is 12 amino acids. DNA of the CDR3: TGTGCCAGCAGTACGAGCTCCTACGAGCAGTACTTC. Protein sequence: CASSTSSYEQYF.

This sequence joins TRBV9 and TRBJ2-7; 9 nucleotides agree with TRBD1. The CDR3 totals 14 residues. Trimming at V came to 3 bases and at J to 5 bases, leaving 6 bases not matched to a gene. Germline V gene data show CDR1 as SGDLS and CDR2 as YYNGEE. CDR3 DNA sequence: TGTGCCAGCAGCGCCCGGGACAGGGTGAACGAGCAGTACTTC. This codes for CASSARDRVNEQYF.

The rearrangement joins TRBV5-1 to TRBJ1-1, with TRBD1 identical over 7 bases. Trimming at V came to 4 bases and at J to 5 bases, leaving 14 bases not matched to a gene. In germline, CDR1 is SGHRS, CDR2 YFSETQ. CDR3 length equals 16 residues. CDR3 protein: CASSHGGGGGKTEAFF. The CDR3 nucleotides read TGCGCCAGCAGCCATGGAGGGGGCGGTGGAAAAACTGAAGCTTTCTTT.

This clone was found once. The V gene is TRBV7-6, the J gene TRBJ1-3, with D maybe TRBD1 (6 bases). V lost 1 base and J lost 3, with 19 bases in between. The germline gives CDR1 SGHVS, CDR2 FNYEAQ. The CDR3 runs 18 residues. The CDR3 here is CASSLEWPGASYGNTIYF. The DNA of the CDR3 is TGTGCCAGCAGCTTAGAATGGCCGGGGGCGTCTTATGGAAACACCATATATTTT.

The chain links TRBV7-9 to TRBJ2-1; the match to TRBD2 covers 8 bases. J was trimmed by 4 bases and V by 2 bases; bases with no gene match: 7. The germline V gene encodes CDR1 SEHNR and CDR2 FQNEAQ (reference sequence). The CDR3 has 16 amino acids. CDR3 nucleotide sequence: TGTGCCAGCAGCTTACCAGGACTAGCACTTTACAATGAGCAGTTCTTC. Protein product: CASSLPGLALYNEQFF. Full variable domain (rest looked up from reference TRBV7-9 and TRBJ2-1): DTGVSQNPRHKITKRGQNVTFRCDPISEHNRLYWYRQTLGQGPEFLTYFQNEAQLEKSRLLSDRFSAERPKGSFSTLEIQRTEQGDSAMYLCASSLPGLALYNEQFFGPGTRLTVL.

This clone occurred a few times. The chain has TRBV10-3 and TRBJ2-2; TRBD1 aligns across 7 bases. The germline V gene has CDR1 ENHRY and CDR2 SYGVKD. Germline trimming cut 7 bases from V and 10 bases from J; bases unmatched to any gene: 3. CDR3 size: 11 residues. The CDR3 spells CAITTGVELFF. The DNA for the CDR3 is TGTGCCATCACAACAGGGGTGGAGCTGTTTTTT.